The rows below give T cell receptor beta chains drawn from one sample of a study of T cell responses to AZD1222 COVID-19 vaccine. Profiled with immunoSEQ multiplex PCR; TCRdb holds only in-frame clones, not every one. Of about 150,000 clones listed, more than 80% are singletons. The source was peripheral blood, collected on day 0 of AZD1222 vaccination. These receptors were collected from an adult in good health. The CDR3 runs from the conserved cysteine through the conserved F or W. The D gene is left open where the match is weak. A clone size is listed for some rows: how often the clone was seen (once, few, many), or a class if it is expanded.

TRBJ1-1 TRBV5-1 NA NA TGCGCCAGCAGCTTGGTAGGGCAGGAGACAGGTGAAGCTTTCTTT CASSLVGQETGEAFF
TRBJ2-2 TRBV27 NA NA TGTGCCAGCAGCCCACAGGGTACGGTAGCCGGGGAGCTGTTTTTT CASSPQGTVAGELFF
TRBJ1-2 TRBV3-1/TRBV3-2 once TRBD1 TGTGCCAGCAGCCATGTAGGGACAGAAGAGGATGGCTACACCTTC CASSHVGTEEDGYTF
TRBJ2-1 TRBV5-1 NA TRBD2 TGCGCCAGCAGCAGTTCTAGCGGGGGGTACTCCTACAATGAGCAGTTCTTC CASSSSSGGYSYNEQFF
TRBJ2-3 TRBV9 NA TRBD2 TGTGCCAGCAGCGTAGAGGTAGCGGGGTCAGATACGCAGTATTTT CASSVEVAGSDTQYF
TRBJ2-1 TRBV5-8 NA TRBD1 TGTGCCAGCAGCTACACCCCAGGGACAGGGGGCTTCAATGAGCAGTTCTTC CASSYTPGTGGFNEQFF
TRBJ1-5 TRBV12-3/TRBV12-4 NA NA TGTGCCAGCAGTTTAGACAGCAATCAGCCCCAGCATTTT CASSLDSNQPQHF
TRBJ2-1 TRBV10-3 NA NA TGTGCCATCAGGGACAGCGGTGGATACAATGAGCAGTTCTTC CAIRDSGGYNEQFF
TRBJ1-1 TRBV6-5 NA TRBD1 TGTGCCAGCAGTTACTCCGCAGGGGGGAACACTGAAGCTTTCTTT CASSYSAGGNTEAFF
TRBJ2-1 TRBV6-2/TRBV6-3 NA NA TGTGCCAGCAGTTACACCCGGGGAGCGCCTACCTACAATGAGCAGTTCTTC CASSYTRGAPTYNEQFF
TRBJ2-6 TRBV7-3 NA NA TGTGCCAGCAGCCCCCAAGGGGCCAACGTCCTGACTTTC CASSPQGANVLTF
TRBJ1-4 TRBV27 NA NA TGTGCCAGCAGTTTTAACGACGGGGGTGAAAAACTGTTTTTT CASSFNDGGEKLFF
TRBJ2-7 TRBV25-1 NA TRBD1 TGTGCCAGCAGTACTCCCCCCGGGACAGGGAGGTACGAGCAGTACTTC CASSTPPGTGRYEQYF
TRBJ2-3 TRBV7-9 NA TRBD1 TGTGCCAGCAGCGTGACAGGGCCTGATACGCAGTATTTT CASSVTGPDTQYF
TRBJ2-2 TRBV7-2 NA NA TGTGCCAGCAGCTTAGCCTTTGGGACTCCCGGGGAGCTGTTTTTT CASSLAFGTPGELFF
TRBJ2-2 TRBV11-2 NA NA TGTGCCAGCAGCTTGGTGGGGTCGAACACCGGGGAGCTGTTTTTT CASSLVGSNTGELFF
TRBJ1-5 TRBV6-2/TRBV6-3 NA TRBD1 TGTGCCAGCAGTACCGGACAGGGACGCAATCAGCCCCAGCATTTT CASSTGQGRNQPQHF
TRBJ2-3 TRBV7-2 NA NA TGTGCCAGCAGCTCACAGATCGATACGCAGTATTTT CASSSQIDTQYF
TRBJ2-4 TRBV6-6 NA NA TGTGCCAGCAGTCACACGACCGTGGGGGCCACAGCCAAAAACATTCAGTACTTC CASSHTTVGATAKNIQYF
TRBJ2-2 TRBV4-2 NA TRBD1 TGTGCCAGCAGCCAAGACAGGACAGGGCCTGGTAACACCGGGGAGCTGTTTTTT CASSQDRTGPGNTGELFF
TRBJ2-3 TRBV10-2 NA TRBD1 TGCGCCAGCAGAGCCGGGACAGGGGGTTGGGATACGCAGTATTTT CASRAGTGGWDTQYF
TRBJ2-2 TRBV7-2 NA NA TGTGCCAGCAGCTTAGCTGCGGGTCTGTGGCGCCGGGACACCGGGGAGCTGTTTTTT CASSLAAGLWRRDTGELFF
TRBJ1-3 TRBV7-2 NA NA TGTGCCAGCAGCCCCAGGGGCCCCTCTGGAAACACCATATATTTT CASSPRGPSGNTIYF
TRBJ2-5 TRBV7-9 NA TRBD1 TGTGCCAGCAGCTACAGGGGTCCCCAAGAGACCCAGTACTTC CASSYRGPQETQYF
TRBJ2-5 TRBV9 NA TRBD2 TGTGCCAGCAGCGTAGGGCTAGCGGGGGGGCCCTCTACGGAGACCCAGTACTTC CASSVGLAGGPSTETQYF
TRBJ2-7 TRBV13 NA TRBD1 TGTGCCAGCAGCTTAGGCCCGGGACAGGGGGAAGAGCAGTACTTC CASSLGPGQGEEQYF
TRBJ1-1 TRBV12-5 NA NA TGTGCTAGTGGTTTGACCCCCCACCTTGAAGCTTTCTTT CASGLTPHLEAFF
TRBJ1-3 TRBV27 NA NA TGTGCCAGCAGTTTGAGGCCGGCCGGGGGAAACACCATATATTTT CASSLRPAGGNTIYF
TRBJ2-3 TRBV5-8 NA TRBD1 TGTGCCAGCCGCAGTAGGGGACAGGGGCTTCCAGATACGCAGTATTTT CASRSRGQGLPDTQYF
TRBJ1-4 TRBV7-9 NA NA TGTGCCAGCAGCGCCGACAGTGAAAAACTGTTTTTT CASSADSEKLFF
TRBJ1-5 TRBV6-2/TRBV6-3 NA NA TGTGCCAGCAGTTACACTCTACGCGGGGCAGGTAAAAGTCTTCAGCCCCAGCATTTT CASSYTLRGAGKSLQPQHF
TRBJ1-4 TRBV7-9 NA NA TGTGCCAGCAGCTTAGACCCGAGCAGGGCAACTAATGAAAAACTGTTTTTT CASSLDPSRATNEKLFF
TRBJ2-5 TRBV7-7 NA TRBD1 TGTGCTAGCAGCCCCGGCGGACAGGGCGGTGAGACCCAGTACTTC CASSPGGQGGETQYF
TRBJ1-3 TRBV19 NA TRBD1 TGTGCCAGTAGTGCGGGACAGGGGGCTGGAAACACCATATATTTT CASSAGQGAGNTIYF
TRBJ1-2 TRBV6-5 NA TRBD1 TGTGCCAGCAGAAGGGACAGGGGGCTCTATGGCTACACCTTC CASRRDRGLYGYTF
TRBJ1-1 TRBV27 once TRBD1 TGTGCCAGCAGTTTATCTCGGACAGGTTCAACTGAAGCTTTCTTT CASSLSRTGSTEAFF
TRBJ2-2 TRBV11-3 NA NA TGTGCCAGCAGCTTAGGGGGCAGGGAGCACACCGGGGAGCTGTTTTTT CASSLGGREHTGELFF
TRBJ1-2 TRBV6-4 NA NA TGTGCCAGCAGCGAAACGACGGGAAACTATGGCTACACCTTC CASSETTGNYGYTF
TRBJ1-3 TRBV7-8 NA TRBD1 TGTGCCAGCAGCTTAGCCGGGGGGACAGGCTCTGGAAACACCATATATTTT CASSLAGGTGSGNTIYF
TRBJ1-2 TRBV11-2 NA NA TGTGCCAGCAGTCAAACCCGGACAGCCAGGGAGGGCTACACCTTC CASSQTRTAREGYTF
TRBJ2-5 TRBV20-1 NA NA TGCAGTGGGGGATGGGAGACCCAGTACTTC CSGGWETQYF
TRBJ2-2 TRBV4-1 NA NA TGCGCCAGCAGCCTATACAGGGACAACACCGGGGAGCTGTTTTTT CASSLYRDNTGELFF
TRBJ2-1 TRBV5-6 NA TRBD2 TGTGCCAGCAGCTTGATTGGCGGGGGGGCCACCTACAATGAGCAGTTCTTC CASSLIGGGATYNEQFF
TRBJ1-5 TRBV18 NA NA TGTGCCAGCTCACTCGGGCAGGGCGATTCTCAGCCCCAGCATTTT CASSLGQGDSQPQHF